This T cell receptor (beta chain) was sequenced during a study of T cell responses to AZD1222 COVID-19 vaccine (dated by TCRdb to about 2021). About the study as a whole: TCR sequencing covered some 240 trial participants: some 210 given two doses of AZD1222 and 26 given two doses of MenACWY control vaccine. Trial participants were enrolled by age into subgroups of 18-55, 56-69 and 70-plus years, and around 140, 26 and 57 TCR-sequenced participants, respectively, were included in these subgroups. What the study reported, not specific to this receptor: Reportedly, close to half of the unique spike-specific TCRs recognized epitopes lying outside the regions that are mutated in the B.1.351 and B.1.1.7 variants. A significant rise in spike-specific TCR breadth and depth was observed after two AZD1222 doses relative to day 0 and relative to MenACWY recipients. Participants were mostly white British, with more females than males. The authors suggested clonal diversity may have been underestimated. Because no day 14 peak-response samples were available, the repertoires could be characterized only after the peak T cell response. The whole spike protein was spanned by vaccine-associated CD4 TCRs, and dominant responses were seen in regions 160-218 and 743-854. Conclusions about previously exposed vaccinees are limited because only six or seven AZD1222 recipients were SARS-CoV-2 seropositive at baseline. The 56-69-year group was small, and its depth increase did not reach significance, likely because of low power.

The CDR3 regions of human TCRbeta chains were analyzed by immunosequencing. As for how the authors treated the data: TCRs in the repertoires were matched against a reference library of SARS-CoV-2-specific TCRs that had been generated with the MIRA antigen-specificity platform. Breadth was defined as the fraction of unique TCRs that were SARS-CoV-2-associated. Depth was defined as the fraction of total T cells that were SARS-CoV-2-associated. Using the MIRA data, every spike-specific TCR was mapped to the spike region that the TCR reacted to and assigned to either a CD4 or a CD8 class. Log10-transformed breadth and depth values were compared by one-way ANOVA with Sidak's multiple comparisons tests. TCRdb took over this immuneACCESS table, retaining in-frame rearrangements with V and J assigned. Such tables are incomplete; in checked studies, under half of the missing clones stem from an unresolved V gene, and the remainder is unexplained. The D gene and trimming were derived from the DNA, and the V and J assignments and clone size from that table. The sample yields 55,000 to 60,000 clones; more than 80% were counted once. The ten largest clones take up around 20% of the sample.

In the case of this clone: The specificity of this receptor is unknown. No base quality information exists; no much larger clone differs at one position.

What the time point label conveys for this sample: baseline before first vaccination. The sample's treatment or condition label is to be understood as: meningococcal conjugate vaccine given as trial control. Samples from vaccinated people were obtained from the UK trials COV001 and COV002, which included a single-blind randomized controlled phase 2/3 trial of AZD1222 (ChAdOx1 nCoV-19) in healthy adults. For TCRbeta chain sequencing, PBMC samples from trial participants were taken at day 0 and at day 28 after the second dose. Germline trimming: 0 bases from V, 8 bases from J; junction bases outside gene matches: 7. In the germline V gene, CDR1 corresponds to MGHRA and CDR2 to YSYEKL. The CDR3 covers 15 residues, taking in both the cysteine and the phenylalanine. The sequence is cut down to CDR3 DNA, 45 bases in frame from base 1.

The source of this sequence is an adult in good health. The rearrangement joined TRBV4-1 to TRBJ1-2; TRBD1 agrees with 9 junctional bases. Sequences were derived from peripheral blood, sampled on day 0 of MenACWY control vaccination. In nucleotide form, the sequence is TGCGCCAGCAGCCAAGAAGGTCGACAGGGGGAGGGCTACACCTTC. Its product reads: CASSQEGRQGEGYTF.